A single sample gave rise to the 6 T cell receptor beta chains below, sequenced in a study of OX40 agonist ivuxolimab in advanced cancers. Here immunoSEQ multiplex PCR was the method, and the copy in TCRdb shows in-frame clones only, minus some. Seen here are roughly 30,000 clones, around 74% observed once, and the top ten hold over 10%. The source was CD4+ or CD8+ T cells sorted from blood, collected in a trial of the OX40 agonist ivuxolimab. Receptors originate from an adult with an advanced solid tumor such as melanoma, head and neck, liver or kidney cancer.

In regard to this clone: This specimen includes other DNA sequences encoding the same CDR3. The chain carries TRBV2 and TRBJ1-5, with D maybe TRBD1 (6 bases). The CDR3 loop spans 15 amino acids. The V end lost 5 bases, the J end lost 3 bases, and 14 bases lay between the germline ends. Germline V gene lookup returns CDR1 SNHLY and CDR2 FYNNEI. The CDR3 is CASSSEGGANQPQHF. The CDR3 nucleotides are TGTGCCAGCAGTTCAGAGGGGGGGGCCAATCAGCCCCAGCATTTT.

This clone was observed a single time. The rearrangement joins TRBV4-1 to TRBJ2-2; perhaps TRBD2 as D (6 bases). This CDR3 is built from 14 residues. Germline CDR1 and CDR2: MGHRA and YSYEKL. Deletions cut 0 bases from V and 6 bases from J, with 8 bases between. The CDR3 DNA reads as TGCGCCAGCAGCCAAGATTGGGGGGCCGGGGAGCTGTTTTTT. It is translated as CASSQDWGAGELFF.

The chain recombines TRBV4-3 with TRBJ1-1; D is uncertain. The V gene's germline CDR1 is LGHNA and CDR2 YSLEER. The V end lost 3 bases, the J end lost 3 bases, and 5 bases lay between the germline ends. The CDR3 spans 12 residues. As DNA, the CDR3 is TGCGCCAGCAGCCAGGGAGACACTGAAGCTTTCTTT. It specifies CASSQGDTEAFF.

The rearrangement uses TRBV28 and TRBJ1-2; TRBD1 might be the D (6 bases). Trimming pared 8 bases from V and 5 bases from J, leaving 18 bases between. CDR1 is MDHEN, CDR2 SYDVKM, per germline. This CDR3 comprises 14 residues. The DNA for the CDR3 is TGTGCCAGCGGGGTTGGGGGGCTGGGTTATGGCTACACCTTC. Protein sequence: CASGVGGLGYGYTF.

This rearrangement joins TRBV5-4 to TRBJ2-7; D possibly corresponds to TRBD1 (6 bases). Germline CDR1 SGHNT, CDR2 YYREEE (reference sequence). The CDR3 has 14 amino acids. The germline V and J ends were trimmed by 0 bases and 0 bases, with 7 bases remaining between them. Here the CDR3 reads CASSLGQASYEQYF. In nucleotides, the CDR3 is TGTGCCAGCAGCTTGGGACAGGCCTCCTACGAGCAGTACTTC.

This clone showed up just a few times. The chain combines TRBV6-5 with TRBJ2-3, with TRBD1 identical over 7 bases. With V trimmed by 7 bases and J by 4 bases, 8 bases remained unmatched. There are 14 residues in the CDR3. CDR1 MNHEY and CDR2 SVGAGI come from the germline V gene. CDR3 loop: CASNREGAPDTQYF. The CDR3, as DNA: TGTGCCAGCAATCGTGAGGGGGCCCCAGATACGCAGTATTTT.